One T cell receptor (beta chain) is described in this entry. Its antigen remains unidentified. Profiled with immunoSEQ multiplex PCR; TCRdb holds only in-frame clones, not every one. Of under 20,000 clones in the sample, more than 65% were seen once. The sample comes from a study of CD4 T cells in relation to SARS-CoV-2 and coronaviruses. The unexposed donors gave CD4+ T cells in about 2010-2019, prior to COVID-19. Isolation of CD4+ T cells took place after approximately 11 days in culture. As cell numbers allowed, unexposed-donor CD4+ T cells faced SARS-CoV-2 S/N and four cold-coronavirus spikes. The TCR was taken from a human donor in good health. The specimen was CD4+ T cells from PBMCs, cultured in vitro.

The DNA for the CDR3 is TGCGCCAGCAGTGATGCCGCCGGGGGAGAGTACAATGAGCAGTTCTTC. This encodes CASSDAAGGEYNEQFF. The chain combines TRBV10-1 with TRBJ2-1; D is perhaps TRBD2 (6 bases). This CDR3 is built from 16 residues. Trimming took off 3 bases at V and 4 bases at J, with 16 bases between the two ends. Looked up from germline, CDR1 is WNHNN and CDR2 is SYGVQD (reference sequence).